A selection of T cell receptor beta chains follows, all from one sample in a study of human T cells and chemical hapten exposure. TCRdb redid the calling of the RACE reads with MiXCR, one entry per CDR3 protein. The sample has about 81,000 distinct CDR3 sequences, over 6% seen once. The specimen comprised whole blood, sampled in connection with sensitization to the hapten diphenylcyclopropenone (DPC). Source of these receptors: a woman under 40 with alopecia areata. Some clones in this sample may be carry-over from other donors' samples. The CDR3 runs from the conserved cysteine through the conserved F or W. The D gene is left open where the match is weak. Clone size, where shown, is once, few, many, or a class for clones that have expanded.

DNA: TGTGCCAGCAGCCCGGGTACACAACGGGGTGGGAGCTCCTACGAGCAGTACTTC
CDR3: CASSPGTQRGGSSYEQYF
size: many
J: TRBJ2-7
V: TRBV7-9
D: .

DNA: TGTGCCAGCAGCCGCAGCAGGCCAAGCTCCTACAATGAGCAGTTCTTC
CDR3: CASSRSRPSSYNEQFF
size: many
J: TRBJ2-1
V: TRBV6-5
D: .

DNA: TGTGCCAGCAGTCCTAGACCGTGGGCCGCTGTGGTTTCTGCCTACGAGCAGTACTTC
CDR3: CASSPRPWAAVVSAYEQYF
size: many
J: TRBJ2-7
V: TRBV2
D: .

DNA: TGTGCCAGCAGAACTAGCGGGGCCCTTAGCTCCTACGAGCAGTACTTC
CDR3: CASRTSGALSSYEQYF
size: many
J: TRBJ2-7
V: TRBV27
D: TRBD2

DNA: TGCAGTGCTAGAGGAATGGGAGGTAATTCACCCCTCCACTTT
CDR3: CSARGMGGNSPLHF
size: many
J: TRBJ1-6
V: TRBV20-1
D: .

DNA: TGTGCCAGCAGCTTCCTAGGACGGGGGGGAGATACGCAGTATTTT
CDR3: CASSFLGRGGDTQYF
size: many
J: TRBJ2-3
V: TRBV7-2
D: TRBD2

DNA: TGTGCCAGCAGCCTGCAGGCGACCACTGAAGCTTTCTTT
CDR3: CASSLQATTEAFF
size: few
J: TRBJ1-1
V: TRBV7-6
D: .

DNA: TGCAGTGCTAGAGGAAGGATCCGGGGGCCCTACGAGCAGTACTTC
CDR3: CSARGRIRGPYEQYF
size: .
J: TRBJ2-7
V: TRBV20-1
D: .

DNA: TGTGCCAGCAGAGCTAAGGCCCAGTACTTC
CDR3: CASRAKAQYF
size: few
J: TRBJ2-5
V: TRBV2
D: .

DNA: TGCAGTGCTAGAGAGAGGACACACAACACTGAAGCTTTCTTT
CDR3: CSARERTHNTEAFF
size: .
J: TRBJ1-1
V: TRBV20-1
D: .

DNA: TGTGCCAGTCGTGACCATAGCAATCAGCCCCAGCATTTT
CDR3: CASRDHSNQPQHF
size: .
J: TRBJ1-5
V: TRBV6-2/TRBV6-3
D: .

DNA: TGTGCCAGCAGCCAAGTGGACGGGAACACTGAAGCTTTCTTT
CDR3: CASSQVDGNTEAFF
size: many
J: TRBJ1-1
V: TRBV3-1
D: .

DNA: TGTGCCAGCAGCCAGGGGGACGGAACTAATGAAAAACTGTTTTTT
CDR3: CASSQGDGTNEKLFF
size: many
J: TRBJ1-4
V: TRBV3-1
D: .

DNA: TGTGCCAGCAGCCCACATGCTCTAGCGGGGGGGCCTACTGCGCAGTATTTT
CDR3: CASSPHALAGGPTAQYF
size: .
J: TRBJ2-3
V: TRBV7-2
D: TRBD2

DNA: TGTGCCAGCAGCCTATTAGGACAGGCTGAAAAACTGTTTTTT
CDR3: CASSLLGQAEKLFF
size: few
J: TRBJ1-4
V: TRBV6-1
D: TRBD1

DNA: TGTGCCAGCAGCCAAGATGTAGGGGGGGCCTACAATGAGCAGTTCTTC
CDR3: CASSQDVGGAYNEQFF
size: many
J: TRBJ2-1
V: TRBV4-2
D: .

DNA: TGTGCCAGTAGGGAGGACAGTGGCTACACCTTC
CDR3: CASREDSGYTF
size: many
J: TRBJ1-2
V: TRBV19
D: .

DNA: TGTGCCAGCACCGGGACAGGACGGGGCACCGGGGAGCTGTTTTTT
CDR3: CASTGTGRGTGELFF
size: many
J: TRBJ2-2
V: TRBV2
D: TRBD1

DNA: TGTGCCAGCACAAAGGGGGGCTTGGGTGGCTACACCTTC
CDR3: CASTKGGLGGYTF
size: .
J: TRBJ1-2
V: TRBV6-5
D: .

DNA: TGTGCCAGCAGTGACCAGGGATTGGGCACCGGGGAGCTGTTTTTT
CDR3: CASSDQGLGTGELFF
size: .
J: TRBJ2-2
V: TRBV6-1
D: .

DNA: TGCGCCAGCAGCTTCACCCCTCTCGACAGGGCCAACACTGAAGCTTTCTTT
CDR3: CASSFTPLDRANTEAFF
size: few
J: TRBJ1-1
V: TRBV5-1
D: TRBD1

DNA: TGCAGCCACGACAGTAGTGGGAGGGAAGCTTTCTTT
CDR3: CSHDSSGREAFF
size: many
J: TRBJ1-1
V: TRBV29-1
D: .

DNA: TGTGCCAGCAGTGAGACTAGCGGGGGGCCGGACGAGCAGTACTTC
CDR3: CASSETSGGPDEQYF
size: many
J: TRBJ2-7
V: TRBV6-1
D: TRBD2

DNA: TGCAGTGGCTCAGGCGGGGATGGCACAGATACGCAGTATTTT
CDR3: CSGSGGDGTDTQYF
size: many
J: TRBJ2-3
V: TRBV20-1
D: .

DNA: TGTGCCAGCAGCCAGGCAGGGACTAGCAATGAGCAGTTCTTC
CDR3: CASSQAGTSNEQFF
size: .
J: TRBJ2-1
V: TRBV4-2
D: TRBD2

DNA: TGTGCCAGCAGCTCTGACAGGGTATCCTATGGCTACACCTTC
CDR3: CASSSDRVSYGYTF
size: few
J: TRBJ1-2
V: TRBV7-9
D: TRBD1

DNA: TGTGCCAGCAGCTTAGTAGATACTGAAGCTTTCTTT
CDR3: CASSLVDTEAFF
size: many
J: TRBJ1-1
V: TRBV7-9
D: .

DNA: TGTGCCAGCCATAGCGGACTAGCGGGAACCTACGAGCAGTACTTC
CDR3: CASHSGLAGTYEQYF
size: many
J: TRBJ2-7
V: TRBV6-5
D: TRBD2

DNA: TGTGCTAGTGGTCTTTCCCGACTAGCGGGGGAAGAGACCCAGTACTTC
CDR3: CASGLSRLAGEETQYF
size: .
J: TRBJ2-5
V: TRBV12-5
D: TRBD2

DNA: TGCGCCAGCAGCTTGGGGGACGGCACAGATACGCAGTATTTT
CDR3: CASSLGDGTDTQYF
size: few
J: TRBJ2-3
V: TRBV5-1
D: .

DNA: TGTGCCAGCAGTGACATTGATGGCAATCAGCCCCAGCATTTT
CDR3: CASSDIDGNQPQHF
size: .
J: TRBJ1-5
V: TRBV2
D: .

DNA: TGTGCCAGTACGGGCAGGTCGATCTCTGGAAACACCATATATTTT
CDR3: CASTGRSISGNTIYF
size: many
J: TRBJ1-3
V: TRBV19
D: .

DNA: TGTGCCAGCAGTACTACGACAGGGGGCGGGGGGATTCACTATGGCTACACCTTC
CDR3: CASSTTTGGGGIHYGYTF
size: .
J: TRBJ1-2
V: TRBV6-5
D: TRBD1

DNA: TGTGCCAGCAGCGTAGCAGGGGTTGGCTACACCTTC
CDR3: CASSVAGVGYTF
size: .
J: TRBJ1-2
V: TRBV9
D: .

DNA: TGTGCCAGCAGCTTGGAGGTCTGGGGGGTGGGAACTGAAGCTTTCTTT
CDR3: CASSLEVWGVGTEAFF
size: few
J: TRBJ1-1
V: TRBV5-5
D: .

DNA: TGTGCCATCAGTGAGTCTCTCCCGGGGCGGGCGGCGTACGAGCAGTACTTC
CDR3: CAISESLPGRAAYEQYF
size: .
J: TRBJ2-7
V: TRBV10-3
D: .

DNA: TGTGCCAGCAGCCAGGAGGGGCCCCTAGTTCCCCTCCACTTT
CDR3: CASSQEGPLVPLHF
size: .
J: TRBJ1-6
V: TRBV3-1
D: .

DNA: TGTGCCAGCAGCTTGGCGGGGGGCAGGGGGATGCGGAATGAGCAGTTCTTC
CDR3: CASSLAGGRGMRNEQFF
size: once
J: TRBJ2-1
V: TRBV5-8
D: .

DNA: TGCGCCAGCAGAGGGACTAACACAGATACGCAGTATTTT
CDR3: CASRGTNTDTQYF
size: .
J: TRBJ2-3
V: TRBV5-1
D: TRBD2

DNA: TGTGCCAGCAGTTTAGTCGCAGGGGTCCCTGAAGCTTTCTTT
CDR3: CASSLVAGVPEAFF
size: few
J: TRBJ1-1
V: TRBV27
D: .

DNA: TGCAGTGCTAGCCCGGGCACTGAAGCTTTCTTT
CDR3: CSASPGTEAFF
size: many
J: TRBJ1-1
V: TRBV20-1
D: .

DNA: TGCAGTGCTAGTAGGCCCCCCGGAGGGACGAGCTATGGCTACACCTTC
CDR3: CSASRPPGGTSYGYTF
size: many
J: TRBJ1-2
V: TRBV20-1
D: .

DNA: TGTGCCAGCAGCCGGGGGGGTAATGAGCAGTTCTTC
CDR3: CASSRGGNEQFF
size: .
J: TRBJ2-1
V: TRBV3-1
D: TRBD2

DNA: TGTGCCAGCAGCTTACTTGATGGGACAGGGAAATTC
CDR3: CASSLLDGTGKF
size: .
J: TRBJ2-7
V: TRBV11-2
D: TRBD1

DNA: TGTGCCAGCAGCCAGCATTGGAGGGACAGACACTCTGGAAACACCATATATTTT
CDR3: CASSQHWRDRHSGNTIYF
size: many
J: TRBJ1-3
V: TRBV5-4
D: TRBD1

DNA: TGCAGTGCTAGAGATCACATCCCCCAACAGGGGGTACGAGCTTTCTTT
CDR3: CSARDHIPQQGVRAFF
size: few
J: TRBJ1-1
V: TRBV20-1
D: TRBD1

DNA: TGCAGTGCTAGAAGGGACCCAACTTCCTACGAGCAGTACTTC
CDR3: CSARRDPTSYEQYF
size: .
J: TRBJ2-7
V: TRBV20-1
D: .

DNA: TGTGCCAGCTCACCAGCGGCAGGGGACTACACTGAAGCTTTCTTT
CDR3: CASSPAAGDYTEAFF
size: few
J: TRBJ1-1
V: TRBV18
D: .

DNA: TGCGCCAGCAGTGAAGGGATAGATCAGCCCCAGCATTTT
CDR3: CASSEGIDQPQHF
size: few
J: TRBJ1-5
V: TRBV10-1
D: .

DNA: TGTGCCAGCAGCGTGAATATAAACTACGAGCAGTACTTC
CDR3: CASSVNINYEQYF
size: few
J: TRBJ2-7
V: TRBV25-1
D: .

DNA: TGTGCCAGCAGCCAAGCCCGGGGTGGCTACACCTTC
CDR3: CASSQARGGYTF
size: few
J: TRBJ1-2
V: TRBV3-1
D: .

DNA: TGTGCCAGCAGCCAAGGTTCCCTTCCCGGGGCTGGGTACAATGAGCAGTTCTTC
CDR3: CASSQGSLPGAGYNEQFF
size: .
J: TRBJ2-1
V: TRBV3-1
D: .

DNA: TGCAGCGTTGAAGGTGGGGGGTCAGGCCCCTACGAGCAGTACTTC
CDR3: CSVEGGGSGPYEQYF
size: many
J: TRBJ2-7
V: TRBV29-1
D: .

DNA: TGCAGTGCTATCAAGGCAGGGGTTCGTAGCTACACCTTC
CDR3: CSAIKAGVRSYTF
size: .
J: TRBJ1-2
V: TRBV20-1
D: .

DNA: TGTGCCATCTCCGGACGGACTTACAATGAGCAGTTCTTC
CDR3: CAISGRTYNEQFF
size: many
J: TRBJ2-1
V: TRBV10-3
D: .

DNA: TGCGCCAGCAGCTTTGACAGGAGCGATGAGCAGTTCTTC
CDR3: CASSFDRSDEQFF
size: few
J: TRBJ2-1
V: TRBV5-1
D: .

DNA: TGCAGTGCTAGAGATAGGGGGACGGCCCGGCCTGAAGCTTTCTTT
CDR3: CSARDRGTARPEAFF
size: few
J: TRBJ1-1
V: TRBV20-1
D: .

DNA: TGCGCCAGCAGCTTGGAACAGACTAACTATGGCTACACCTTC
CDR3: CASSLEQTNYGYTF
size: .
J: TRBJ1-2
V: TRBV5-1
D: .

DNA: TGCGCCAGCAGCTTCAAACAGGGGACAGATACGCAGTATTTT
CDR3: CASSFKQGTDTQYF
size: .
J: TRBJ2-3
V: TRBV5-1
D: TRBD1